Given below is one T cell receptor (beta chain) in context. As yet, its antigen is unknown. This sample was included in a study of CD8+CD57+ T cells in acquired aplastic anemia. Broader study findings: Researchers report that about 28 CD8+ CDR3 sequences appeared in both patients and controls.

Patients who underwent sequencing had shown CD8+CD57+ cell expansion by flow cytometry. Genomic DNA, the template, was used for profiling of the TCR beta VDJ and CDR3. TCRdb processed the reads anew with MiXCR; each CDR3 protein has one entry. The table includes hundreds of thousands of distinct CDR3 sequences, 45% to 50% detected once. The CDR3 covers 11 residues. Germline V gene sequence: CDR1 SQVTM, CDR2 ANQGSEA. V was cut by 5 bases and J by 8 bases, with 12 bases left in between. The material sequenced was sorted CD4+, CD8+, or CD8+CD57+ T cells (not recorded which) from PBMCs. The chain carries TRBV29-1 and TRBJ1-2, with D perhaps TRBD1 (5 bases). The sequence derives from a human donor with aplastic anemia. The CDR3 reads CSVMGLVGYTF. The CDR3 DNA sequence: TGCAGCGTTATGGGACTCGTGGGCTACACCTTC.